The clone carrying this T cell receptor beta chain was detected ten times or more. Its antigen is currently unknown. The record originates from a study of T cell repertoires in cytomegalovirus infection. Study findings and constraints: Identification of carriers of CMV plus the relevant HLA was achieved through cumulative public TCR beta family frequency.

TCRdb reanalysed the reads using MiXCR and keeps one entry per CDR3 protein. The data contain a few hundred thousand distinct CDR3 sequences, roughly 22% of them singletons. This CDR3 is built from 12 residues. V lost 4 bases, J lost 9 bases, and 10 bases lay in between. What was sequenced was CD8+ T cells from PBMCs. The receptor's source is a human donor in good health (CMV status not recorded). Some clones in this sample may be carry-over from other donors' samples. The chain recombines TRBV12-3 or TRBV12-4 with TRBJ2-1, with D possibly being TRBD1 (6 bases). CDR3 in amino acids: CASSSTGGEQFF. The CDR3 DNA reads as TGTGCCAGCAGTTCGACAGGTGGTGAGCAGTTCTTC.